The clone carrying this T cell receptor beta chain was detected only a few times. The data were obtained in a study of Graves' ophthalmopathy and Graves' hyperthyroidism. V lost 9 bases, J lost 0 bases, and 8 bases lay in between. There are 12 residues in the CDR3. Germline CDR1 is KGHDR and CDR2 is SFDVKD. Researchers took RNA transcripts and amplified TCR beta CDR3 regions from them. HTBI-primed RT-PCR formed the first round, and a multiplex PCR formed the second. Via MiXCR, TCRdb re-called the multiplex PCR reads, giving one row per CDR3 protein. Found here are 620,000 or so distinct CDR3 sequences, 22% of them singletons; the top ten hold more than 5.5%.

The gene calls are TRBV24-1 and TRBJ2-7, with D hard to call. The sequenced material came from peripheral blood. The receptor was derived from a young woman with stable Graves' hyperthyroidism. Some clones in this sample may be carry-over from other donors' samples. The CDR3 protein is CATPLNSYEQYF. CDR3 DNA sequence: TGTGCCACCCCGCTGAACTCCTACGAGCAGTACTTC.